Given below is one T cell receptor (beta chain) in context. Assay used: immunoSEQ multiplex PCR; TCRdb lists only in-frame clones, some missing. This sample carries around 480,000 clones, around 90% of them seen once, and the ten largest clones take 0.7%. The source of the sample is a study of blood T cell repertoires in COVID-19. The length of the CDR3 is 12 residues. CDR1 is SQVTM, CDR2 ANQGSEA, per germline. V lost 7 bases and J lost 7, with 16 bases in between. Source material: PBMCs or T cells enriched from blood (not recorded which). The chain joins TRBV29-1 to TRBJ1-1, with unresolved D. The receptor was isolated from a woman under 30 who had recovered from COVID-19. The CDR3 loop reads CSANWAQGEAFF. CDR3 sequence (DNA): TGCAGCGCGAACTGGGCCCAAGGTGAAGCTTTCTTT. Complete variable domain (other parts from reference TRBV29-1 and TRBJ1-1): SAVISQKPSRDICQRGTSLTIQCQVDSQVTMMFWYRQQPGQSLTLIATANQGSEATYESGFVIDKFPISRPNLTFSTLTVSNMSPEDSSIYLCSANWAQGEAFFGQGTRLTVV.